This T cell receptor beta chain emerged from a study of blood T cell repertoires in COVID-19 (TCRdb year 2020). Describing the broader study: Collaborator samples came from the United States, Italy and Spain and covered acute and convalescent phases of COVID-19. The material from the prospective study consisted of cDNA or gDNA derived from T cells, B-cell-depleted T cells, or PBMCs. Subjects who had been exposed to COVID-19, were actively infected with it, or had recovered from it provided the deeply sampled blood TCRbeta repertoires that made up the dataset. The repertoires were made available in a free public database intended to serve as a resource for research on the immune response to SARS-CoV-2. The samples were drawn from two sources: the first 160 participants of the ongoing ImmuneRACE study, and 1,254 subjects contributed by 6 global collaborators. Sample metadata almost always included a de-identified subject ID, COVID-19 status, age in years and sex. Where available, HLA class I and class II types were obtained from metadata supplied by the sample provider rather than from assay-based typing. The investigation overall reported the following: Clinical and demographic metadata were provided uncurated, with the amount varying by source and participant.

Whole blood was collected in K2EDTA tubes by collaborating institutions according to the institutions' own protocols. For TCRbeta analysis, collaborator samples were shipped as frozen whole blood, as isolated PBMCs, or as DNA extracted from either sample type. Relative to germline, V is missing 3 bases and J is missing 11 bases, with 7 bases of the junction outside any gene match. CDR1 and CDR2 (SGHDT, YYEEEE) derive from the germline V gene. The CDR3, from cysteine to phenylalanine, totals 12 residues. The read is trimmed to its CDR3 DNA, 36 bases read in frame from base 1. With respect to this clone: The specificity of this receptor is unknown. Nothing much larger sits one base from this clone, and base qualities are not available.

The immunoSEQ Assay, a bias-controlled multiplex PCR, was used to amplify TCRbeta CDR3 regions from genomic DNA. In the original analysis: Within the assay, amplification of reference gene primers was used to estimate how many nucleated cells each sample contained. To quantify the absolute abundance of each unique TCRbeta CDR3 rearrangement, sequence reads were collapsed and filtered. Productive Simpson clonality was computed per sample as the square root of Simpson's diversity index over productive rearrangements. Entries here come from immuneACCESS through TCRdb and include only in-frame sequences with V and J called. Some clones fail to appear in such tables; in the studies checked, an unresolved V gene covers under half of the shortfall, and the cause of the remainder is unknown. V and J calls and clone size follow that table, whereas D and trimming were derived from the DNA. Within this sample are 350,000 to 550,000 clones, with about 89% of them counted one time only. More than 4% of the sample comes from the top ten.

Recombination joined TRBV5-6 with TRBJ2-7; the central 8 bases match TRBD2. This receptor was identified in a woman aged 25 to 39 with acute or convalescent COVID-19. Sequencing used peripheral blood. The DNA reads as follows: TGTGCCAGCAGCTGGGTCGGGGGGGCGGAGTACTTC. Translated, it reads CASSWVGGAEYF.